This T cell receptor beta chain is drawn from a study of pediatric ulcerative colitis. V shed 3 bases, J shed 3 bases, and the junction held 5 bases outside the gene matches. Germline CDR1 and CDR2: SGDLS and YYNGEE. This CDR3 comprises 14 residues. Clones were read by immunoSEQ multiplex PCR, and TCRdb kept only the in-frame ones, dropping some. Here the sample spans roughly 64,000 clones, around 85% being singletons. The clonotype originates from a boy under 18 with severe ulcerative colitis. The chain has TRBV9 and TRBJ2-7; 8 nucleotides match TRBD1. The source material was blood. The CDR3 here is CASSAPDRVYEQYF. The CDR3 bases are TGTGCCAGCAGCGCCCCGGACAGGGTCTACGAGCAGTACTTC.